Listed below are T cell receptor beta chains from one sample, sequenced in a study of T-cell reconstitution after alpha-beta-depleted transplantation in children. TCRdb called the PCR reads again in MiXCR, with one record for every CDR3 protein. This sample has fewer than 700,000 distinct CDR3 sequences, with 13% found just once. The source material was PBMCs, mostly from graft donor cells, sampled 360 days after TCRalphabeta/CD19-depleted stem cell transplant. The receptors were gathered from a male patient between 10 and 17 years old who had a stem cell transplant for acute myeloid leukemia, so the T cells may come from the graft donor. Each CDR3 is given with its conserved first and last residue. Fields, in order: J gene, D gene, clone size, V gene, CDR3 protein, CDR3 DNA. D genes are given only for firm matches. Clone sizes are given selectively: once, few, many, or a class where the clone is expanded.

>TRBJ1-1|.|.|TRBV20-1
CSALRVGANTEAFF
TGCAGTGCTCTCAGGGTGGGGGCAAACACTGAAGCTTTCTTT
>TRBJ2-5|TRBD2|.|TRBV5-5
CASSGGPMETQYF
TGTGCCAGCTCGGGAGGCCCCATGGAGACCCAGTACTTC
>TRBJ2-7|.|.|TRBV23-1
CASSQSHGLYEQYF
TGCGCCAGCAGTCAATCCCACGGCCTCTACGAGCAGTACTTC
>TRBJ2-7|TRBD1|many|TRBV7-6
CASSQGTGGYEQYF
TGTGCCAGCAGCCAAGGGACAGGAGGGTACGAGCAGTACTTC
>TRBJ2-7|TRBD2|.|TRBV3-1
CASGGRDGSYEQYF
TGTGCCAGCGGGGGGAGGGACGGGTCCTACGAGCAGTACTTC
>TRBJ2-5|TRBD2|.|TRBV4-3
CASSRRVAGMGETQYF
TGCGCCAGCAGCCGCCGGGTAGCGGGGATGGGGGAGACCCAGTACTTC
>TRBJ2-3|TRBD2|.|TRBV7-8
CASSPRTSGHSTDTQYF
TGTGCCAGCAGCCCTCGGACTAGCGGACATAGCACAGATACGCAGTATTTT
>TRBJ1-5|.|.|TRBV11-2
CASSLFMNSNQPQHF
TGTGCCAGCAGCTTATTTATGAATAGCAATCAGCCCCAGCATTTT
>TRBJ2-3|TRBD2|.|TRBV7-2
CASSTRLASSDTQYF
TGTGCCAGCAGCACTCGACTAGCTTCGTCAGATACGCAGTATTTT
>TRBJ2-1|.|.|TRBV7-3
CASSLTGGTKYNEQFF
TGTGCCAGCAGCTTAACAGGCGGGACAAAGTACAATGAGCAGTTCTTC
>TRBJ2-6|.|.|TRBV5-1
CASSFRGTLSGANVLTF
TGCGCCAGCAGCTTTCGGGGTACCCTCTCTGGGGCCAACGTCCTGACTTTC